The 31 T cell receptor beta chains listed next were all sequenced from one sample in a study of blood T cell repertoires in COVID-19. Data came from immunoSEQ multiplex PCR; TCRdb stores just in-frame clones and leaves some out. This table holds hundreds of thousands of clones, about 87% found once. Sample: peripheral blood. The receptors originated from a man aged 60 to 75 with acute or convalescent COVID-19.

This clone occurred once. V gene TRBV5-1 combines with J gene TRBJ1-5; TRBD1 might be the D (6 bases). The germline gives CDR1 SGHRS, CDR2 YFSETQ. The CDR3 covers 14 residues. The ends were cut back, 0 bases at V and 4 bases at J, with 8 bases in the middle. CDR3 in amino acids: CASSLGTENQPQHF. The CDR3 DNA is TGCGCCAGCAGCTTGGGGACAGAAAATCAGCCCCAGCATTTT.

V and J are TRBV5-1 and TRBJ2-2, with D unclear. Germline-derived CDR1 and CDR2 are SGHRS and YFSETQ. The CDR3 totals 14 residues. The V gene lost 6 bases and the J gene lost 0 bases, with 9 bases spanning the gap. The DNA for the CDR3 is TGCGCCAGCAATCCGTCGGCGAACACCGGGGAGCTGTTTTTT. This encodes CASNPSANTGELFF.

This rearrangement joins TRBV24-1 to TRBJ2-7; 9 bases are a match to TRBD1. Germline trimming cut 7 bases from V and 2 bases from J; bases unmatched to any gene: 14. Germline V CDR1 and CDR2: KGHDR, SFDVKD. The CDR3 has 17 amino acids. CDR3 in DNA: TGTGCCACCAGCCAAACCCGTCGACAGGGGGGAGCCTACGAGCAGTACTTC. Protein: CATSQTRRQGGAYEQYF.

The chain uses TRBV7-2 and TRBJ1-5; a possible D gene is TRBD1 (6 bases). V was clipped by 5 bases and J by 2 bases, with 13 bases between them. Germline lookup yields CDR1 SGHTA and CDR2 FQGNSA. This CDR3 is built from 15 residues. The DNA of the CDR3 is TGTGCCAGCAGCCCTACAGGGTATGGCAATCAGCCCCAGCATTTT. Protein: CASSPTGYGNQPQHF.

The rearrangement uses TRBV5-1 and TRBJ1-1; TRBD1 might be the D (6 bases). The germline V and J ends were trimmed by 4 bases and 4 bases, with 17 bases remaining between them. The germline V gene encodes CDR1 SGHRS and CDR2 YFSETQ. This CDR3 comprises 15 residues. In DNA form, the CDR3 reads TGCGCCAGCAGCCTACAGTTGGGGGCTGGCACTGAAGCTTTCTTT. Its protein product is CASSLQLGAGTEAFF.

This sequence joins TRBV29-1 and TRBJ1-5; TRBD1 might be the D (6 bases). Trimming removed 4 bases at V and 5 bases at J, with 12 bases between. Per germline, CDR1 SQVTM and CDR2 ANQGSEA. CDR3 length: 13 amino acids. CDR3 nucleotides: TGCAGCGTTGTAGGGGACATCGATCAGCCCCAGCATTTT. As protein: CSVVGDIDQPQHF.

The CDR3 nucleotides read TGTGCCAGCAGCTTCGCCAGGGGGCAGGCAGATACGCAGTATTTT. This translates into CASSFARGQADTQYF. This chain links TRBV5-4 with TRBJ2-3; 8 bases match TRBD1. The germline gives CDR1 SGHNT, CDR2 YYREEE (reference sequence). Trimming removed 2 bases from V and 4 bases from J; junction bases left unmatched: 6. This CDR3 comprises 15 residues. The entire variable domain, with the rest obtained from reference TRBV5-4 and TRBJ2-3, is as follows: ETGVTQSPTHLIKTRGQQVTLRCSSQSGHNTVSWYQQALGQGPQFIFQYYREEENGRGNFPPRFSGLQFPNYSSELNVNALELDDSALYLCASSFARGQADTQYFGPGTRLTVL.

The chain links TRBV19 to TRBJ2-5, with TRBD1 matching 10 bases. The CDR3 loop spans 14 amino acids. Losses at the gene ends were 9 bases for V and 3 bases for J; bases not matched to a gene: 7. Looked up from germline, CDR1 is LNHDA and CDR2 is SQIVND (reference sequence). CDR3 residues: CASNGQGGKETQYF. CDR3 DNA: TGTGCCAGCAATGGACAGGGGGGTAAAGAGACCCAGTACTTC.

The V call is TRBV7-3, the J call TRBJ2-4, with D perhaps TRBD2 (5 bases). Trimming took off 2 bases at V and 0 bases at J, with 11 bases between the two ends. Per the germline V gene, CDR1 is SGHTA and CDR2 is FQGTGA. This CDR3 spans 16 amino acids. The CDR3 is CASSLGGTIAKNIQYF. In nucleotides, the CDR3 is TGTGCCAGCAGCTTAGGAGGAACCATAGCCAAAAACATTCAGTACTTC.

V usage is TRBV11-2 and J usage is TRBJ2-7; TRBD1 aligns across 7 bases. Germline values: CDR1 SGHAT, CDR2 FQNNGV. Trimming at V came to 5 bases and at J to 9 bases, leaving 13 bases not matched to a gene. This CDR3 has 14 residues. The CDR3 DNA sequence: TGTGCCAGCAGCACCGGGACAGATGTCCTGGGGCAGTACTTC. Protein: CASSTGTDVLGQYF.

Notes on this clone: The same CDR3 is also encoded by other DNA sequences in this sample. The rearrangement uses TRBV4-3 and TRBJ2-7; 8 bases are shared with TRBD1. This CDR3 region has 13 residues. The germline V gene has CDR1 LGHNA and CDR2 YSLEER. V was clipped by 3 bases and J by 2 bases; unmatched bases: 0. CDR3 amino acids: CASSQDRAYEQYF. In nucleotides, the CDR3 is TGCGCCAGCAGCCAGGACAGGGCCTACGAGCAGTACTTC.

This chain joins TRBV6-5 and TRBJ2-3; a weak D match, TRBD2 (6 bases). V dropped 9 bases and J dropped 0 bases, with 13 bases sitting between them. Germline lookup yields CDR1 MNHEY and CDR2 SVGAGI. The CDR3 covers 14 residues. The CDR3, as DNA: TGTGCCAGTAGGAGACGGGGGAGCACAGATACGCAGTATTTT. Its protein product is CASRRRGSTDTQYF.

The sample holds a few counts of this clone. The CDR3 reads CASSFGGATYEQYF. In DNA form, the CDR3 reads TGTGCCAGCAGCTTTGGGGGGGCCACCTACGAGCAGTACTTC. This chain connects TRBV6-2 or TRBV6-3 to TRBJ2-7; tentatively, D is TRBD2 (7 bases). The germline gives CDR1 MNHEY, CDR2 SVGEGT. The V end was cut by 6 bases, the J end by 2 bases, with 14 bases between. The CDR3 is made up of 14 amino acids.

This chain links TRBV2 with TRBJ1-1; D unclear. Germline V gene sequence: CDR1 SNHLY, CDR2 FYNNEI. The CDR3 contains 14 residues. The V gene lost 5 bases and the J gene lost 1 base, with 11 bases spanning the gap. CDR3 DNA: TGTGCCAGCAGTCACCCGTCCGGGAACACTGAAGCTTTCTTT. It codes for CASSHPSGNTEAFF.

The chain links TRBV12-2 to TRBJ1-2. TRBV12-2 is designated a pseudogene. CDR3 length: 13 residues. The CDR3: CASRLARGGGYTF. The CDR3, as DNA: TGTGCAAGTCGCTTAGCGCGGGGAGGAGGCTACACCTTC.

J is TRBJ1-4 and V is TRBV28, with TRBD1 identical over 8 bases. Germline V gene data show CDR1 as MDHEN and CDR2 as SYDVKM. With 6 bases clipped from V and 3 bases from J, the junction kept 3 bases outside the gene matches. There are 14 residues in the CDR3. The CDR3 coding sequence is TGTGCCAGCAGACCACAGGGGGCTAATGAAAAACTGTTTTTT. Amino acids: CASRPQGANEKLFF.

The rearrangement joins TRBV12-3 or TRBV12-4 to TRBJ1-3; no clear D gene. CDR3 length equals 12 residues. Deletions cut 6 bases from V and 5 bases from J, with 8 bases between. CDR3 coding DNA: TGTGCCAGCAGCCCGGGGAGAAACACCATATATTTT. Translated: CASSPGRNTIYF.

This rearrangement joins TRBV11-2 to TRBJ2-2; 7 positions agree with TRBD1. V gave up 5 bases and J gave up 0 bases; unmatched junction bases: 3. The CDR3 consists of 15 residues. CDR1 and CDR2 from the germline V gene are SGHAT and FQNNGV. The CDR3: CASSRQGSNTGELFF. CDR3 nucleotide sequence: TGTGCCAGCAGCCGACAGGGATCGAACACCGGGGAGCTGTTTTTT.

The V gene is TRBV5-4, the J gene TRBJ2-5; 13 nucleotides align to TRBD2. CDR3 length: 15 amino acids. J was trimmed by 2 bases and V by 7 bases; bases with no gene match: 5. CDR1 is SGHNT and CDR2 is YYREEE in the germline V gene (reference sequence). The CDR3 sequence: CASGRTSGGQETQYF. DNA for the CDR3: TGTGCCAGCGGAAGGACTAGCGGGGGACAAGAGACCCAGTACTTC.

This clone was seen just once. The chain recombines TRBV5-5 with TRBJ1-2, with 8 bases aligning to TRBD1. Trimming cost V 3 bases and J 4 bases; bases outside gene matches: 5. In germline, CDR1 is SGHKS, CDR2 YYEKEE (reference sequence). The CDR3 loop spans 14 amino acids. CDR3 amino acids: CASSWDRSFYGYTF. For the CDR3, the DNA is TGTGCCAGCAGCTGGGACAGGAGCTTCTATGGCTACACCTTC.

V gene TRBV10-3 combines with J gene TRBJ2-1, with 13 bases that match TRBD2. The CDR3 totals 15 residues. After removal of 7 bases from V and 8 bases from J, the junction contained 8 bases not matched to a gene. The germline V gene has CDR1 ENHRY and CDR2 SYGVKD. CDR3 loop: CAITSGTSGIHEQFF. CDR3 sequence (DNA): TGTGCCATCACCTCGGGGACTAGCGGGATACATGAGCAGTTCTTC.

The chain couples TRBV29-1 to TRBJ2-3, with no clear D. Trimming removed 7 bases at V and 2 bases at J, with 7 bases between. The CDR3 runs to 11 residues. Germline CDR1 is SQVTM and CDR2 is ANQGSEA. CDR3 sequence: CSGSHTDTQYF. The DNA of the CDR3 is TGCAGCGGTTCCCACACAGATACGCAGTATTTT.

This chain links TRBV4-2 with TRBJ2-3, with a weak D call TRBD2 (6 bases). Trimming stripped 4 bases from V and 6 bases from J, with 20 bases between. The length of the CDR3 is 16 residues. CDR1 and CDR2 from the germline V gene are LGHNA and YNFKEQ. The CDR3, as DNA: TGTGCCAGCAGCCCCCGACTAGATGAGTACGGGGATACGCAGTATTTT. Amino acid sequence: CASSPRLDEYGDTQYF.

Only a few counts were recorded for this clone. The V gene is TRBV6-5, the J gene TRBJ2-1; 9 bases fit TRBD1. The CDR3 totals 15 residues. The V gene end was trimmed by 2 bases and the J gene end by 2 bases; junction bases not matched to a gene: 1. The germline V gene has CDR1 MNHEY and CDR2 SVGAGI. CDR3 residues: CASSYRDRAYNEQFF. The DNA for the CDR3 is TGTGCCAGCAGTTACCGGGACAGGGCCTACAATGAGCAGTTCTTC.

V usage is TRBV7-2 and J usage is TRBJ2-3; 15 nucleotides match TRBD2. This CDR3 spans 17 amino acids. V trimming: 3 bases; J trimming: 3 bases; junction bases outside the gene matches: 4. CDR1 and CDR2 from the germline V gene are SGHTA and FQGNSA. CDR3 in amino acids: CASSLGTSGGPTDTQYF. The CDR3 nucleotides read TGTGCCAGCAGCTTGGGGACTAGCGGGGGGCCAACAGATACGCAGTATTTT.

This chain joins TRBV6-5 and TRBJ2-7, with 8 positions matching TRBD1. The CDR3 consists of 13 residues. V lost 6 bases, J lost 4 bases, and 5 bases stayed unmatched. Germline values: CDR1 MNHEY, CDR2 SVGAGI. The CDR3 loop reads CASRGQAGYEQYF. In nucleotides, the CDR3 is TGTGCCAGCAGGGGACAGGCGGGGTACGAGCAGTACTTC.

The rearrangement links TRBV3-1 (or the pseudogene TRBV3-2) to TRBJ2-3, with D tentatively TRBD1 (5 bases). The germline V gene encodes CDR1 LGHDT and CDR2 YNNKEL (reference sequence). V gave up 6 bases and J gave up 0 bases, with 28 bases separating them. This CDR3 contains 20 residues. The CDR3 protein is CASSHSTGQALVGSTDTQYF. DNA for the CDR3: TGTGCCAGCAGTCACTCCACAGGACAAGCCCTGGTAGGCAGCACAGATACGCAGTATTTT.

The rearrangement joins TRBV7-2 to TRBJ2-3; D is unresolved. V lost 4 bases, J lost 2 bases, and 4 bases lay in between. Germline CDR1 and CDR2: SGHTA and FQGNSA. The length of the CDR3 is 12 residues. The CDR3 DNA reads TGTGCCAGCAGCTCCTTCACAGATACGCAGTATTTT. Protein: CASSSFTDTQYF.

The chain is built from TRBV5-6 and TRBJ2-7, with TRBD1 matching 10 bases. CDR1 is SGHDT, CDR2 YYEEEE, per germline. V shed 0 bases, J shed 3 bases, and the junction held 0 bases outside the gene matches. The CDR3 spans 14 residues. The CDR3 sequence is CASSLGDRGYEQYF. In DNA, the CDR3 is TGTGCCAGCAGCTTGGGGGACAGGGGCTACGAGCAGTACTTC.

This rearrangement joins TRBV7-9 to TRBJ1-3; tentative D call: TRBD1 (5 bases). Germline values: CDR1 SEHNR, CDR2 FQNEAQ (reference sequence). V dropped 5 bases and J dropped 0 bases, with 11 bases sitting between them. The CDR3 length is 15 residues. The CDR3 region is CASSGARSSGNTIYF. CDR3 sequence (DNA): TGTGCCAGCAGCGGGGCCCGGAGCTCTGGAAACACCATATATTTT.

The chain employs TRBV2 and TRBJ2-3; 9 nucleotides agree with TRBD2. The J segment lost 6 bases and the V segment lost 2 bases, leaving 9 bases of the junction unmatched. Germline lookup yields CDR1 SNHLY and CDR2 FYNNEI. This CDR3 has 16 amino acids. CDR3 protein: CASSETGAGGADTQYF. CDR3 in DNA: TGTGCCAGCAGTGAAACTGGGGCGGGGGGGGCGGATACGCAGTATTTT.